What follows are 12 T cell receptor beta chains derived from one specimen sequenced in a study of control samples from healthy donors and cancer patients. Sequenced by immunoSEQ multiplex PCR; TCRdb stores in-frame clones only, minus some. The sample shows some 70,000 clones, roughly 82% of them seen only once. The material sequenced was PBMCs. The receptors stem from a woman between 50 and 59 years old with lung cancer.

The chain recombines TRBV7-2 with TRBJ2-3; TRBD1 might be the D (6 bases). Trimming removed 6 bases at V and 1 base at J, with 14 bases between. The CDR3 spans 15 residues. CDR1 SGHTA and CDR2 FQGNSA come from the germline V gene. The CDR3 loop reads CASSSQGSRTDTQYF. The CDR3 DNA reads TGTGCCAGCAGTTCCCAGGGGTCACGCACAGATACGCAGTATTTT. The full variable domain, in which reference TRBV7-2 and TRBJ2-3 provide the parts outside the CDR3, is GAGVSQSPSNKVTEKGKDVELRCDPISGHTALYWYRQSLGQGLEFLIYFQGNSAPDKSGLPSDRFSAERTGGSVSTLTIQRTQQEDSAVYLCASSSQGSRTDTQYFGPGTRLTVL.

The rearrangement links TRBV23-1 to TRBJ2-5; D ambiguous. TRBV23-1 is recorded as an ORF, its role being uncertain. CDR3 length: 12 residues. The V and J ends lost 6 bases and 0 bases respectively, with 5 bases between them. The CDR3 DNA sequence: TGCGCCAGCAGAGCGTACCAAGAGACCCAGTACTTC. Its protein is CASRAYQETQYF.

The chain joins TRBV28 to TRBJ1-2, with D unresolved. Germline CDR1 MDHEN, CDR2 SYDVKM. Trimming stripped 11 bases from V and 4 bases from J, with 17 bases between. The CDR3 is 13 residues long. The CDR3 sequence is CAGYSRSGYGYTF. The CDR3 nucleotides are TGTGCCGGATATTCAAGGTCTGGCTATGGCTACACCTTC.

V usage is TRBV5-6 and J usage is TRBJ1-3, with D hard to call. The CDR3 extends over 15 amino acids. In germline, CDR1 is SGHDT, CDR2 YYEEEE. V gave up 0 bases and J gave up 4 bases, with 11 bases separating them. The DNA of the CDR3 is TGTGCCAGCAGCTTGGTCAGTTCGAGCGGAAACACCATATATTTT. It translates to CASSLVSSSGNTIYF.

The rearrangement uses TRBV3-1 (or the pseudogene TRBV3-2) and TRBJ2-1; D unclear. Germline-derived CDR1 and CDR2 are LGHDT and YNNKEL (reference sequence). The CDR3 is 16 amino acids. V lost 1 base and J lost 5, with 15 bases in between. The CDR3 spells CASSQGLGYSHNEQFF. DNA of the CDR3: TGTGCCAGCAGCCAAGGCCTGGGATACTCACACAATGAGCAGTTCTTC.

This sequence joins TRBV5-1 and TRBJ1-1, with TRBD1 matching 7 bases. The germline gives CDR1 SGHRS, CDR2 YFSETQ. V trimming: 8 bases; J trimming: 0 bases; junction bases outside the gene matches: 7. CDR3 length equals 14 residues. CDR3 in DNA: TGCGCCAGTCAGGGGGGGACCCTGAACACTGAAGCTTTCTTT. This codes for CASQGGTLNTEAFF. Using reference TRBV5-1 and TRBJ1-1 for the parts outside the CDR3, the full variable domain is KAGVTQTPRYLIKTRGQQVTLSCSPISGHRSVSWYQQTPGQGLQFLFEYFSETQRNKGNFPGRFSGRQFSNSRSEMNVSTLELGDSALYLCASQGGTLNTEAFFGQGTRLTVV.

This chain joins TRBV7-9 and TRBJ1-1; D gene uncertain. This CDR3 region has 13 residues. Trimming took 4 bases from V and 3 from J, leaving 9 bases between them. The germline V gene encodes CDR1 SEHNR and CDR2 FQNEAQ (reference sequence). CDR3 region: CASSSQSDTEAFF. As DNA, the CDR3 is TGTGCCAGCAGCTCCCAAAGTGACACTGAAGCTTTCTTT.

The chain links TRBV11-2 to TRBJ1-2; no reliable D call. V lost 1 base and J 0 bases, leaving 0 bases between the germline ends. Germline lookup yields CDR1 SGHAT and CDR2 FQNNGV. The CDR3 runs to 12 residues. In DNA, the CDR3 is TGTGCCAGCAGCTTAGCTAACTATGGCTACACCTTC. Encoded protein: CASSLANYGYTF.

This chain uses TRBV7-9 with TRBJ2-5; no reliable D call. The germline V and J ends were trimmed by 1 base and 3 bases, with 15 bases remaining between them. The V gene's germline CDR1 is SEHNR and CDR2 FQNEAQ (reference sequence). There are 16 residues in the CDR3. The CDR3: CASSLVTGLSKETQYF. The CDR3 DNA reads TGTGCCAGCAGCTTAGTTACTGGGCTCTCAAAAGAGACCCAGTACTTC.

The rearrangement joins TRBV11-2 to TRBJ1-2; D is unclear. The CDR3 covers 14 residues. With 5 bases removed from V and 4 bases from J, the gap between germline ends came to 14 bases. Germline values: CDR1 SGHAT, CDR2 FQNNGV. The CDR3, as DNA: TGTGCCAGCAGCCCCTGGAGATCCAGCTATGGCTACACCTTC. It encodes CASSPWRSSYGYTF.

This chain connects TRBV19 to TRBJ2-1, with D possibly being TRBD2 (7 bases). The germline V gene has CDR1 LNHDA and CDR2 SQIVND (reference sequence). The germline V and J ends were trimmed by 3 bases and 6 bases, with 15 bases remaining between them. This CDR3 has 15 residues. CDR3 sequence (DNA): TGTGCCAGTAGTATCCCGGGGAGGGGGTCCAATGAGCAGTTCTTC. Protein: CASSIPGRGSNEQFF. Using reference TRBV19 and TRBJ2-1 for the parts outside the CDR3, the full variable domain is DGGITQSPKYLFRKEGQNVTLSCEQNLNHDAMYWYRQDPGQGLRLIYYSQIVNDFQKGDIAEGYSVSREKKESFPLTVTSAQKNPTAFYLCASSIPGRGSNEQFFGPGTRLTVL.

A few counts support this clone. The CDR3 is CASSYSIAGALNYGYTF. CDR3 nucleotide sequence: TGTGCCAGCAGTTACTCGATTGCAGGGGCACTTAACTATGGCTACACCTTC. J is TRBJ1-2 and V is TRBV6-2 or TRBV6-3; D is perhaps TRBD1 (6 bases). CDR1 is MNHEY, CDR2 SVGEGT, per germline. V dropped 0 bases and J dropped 1 base, with 15 bases sitting between them. This CDR3 comprises 17 residues.